The rows below give T cell receptor beta chains drawn from one sample of a study of cytomegalovirus exposure and HLA in healthy donors. Here immunoSEQ multiplex PCR was the method, and the copy in TCRdb shows in-frame clones only, minus some. This sample carries under 200,000 clones, 80% to 90% of them seen once, and the ten largest clones take 1.7%. The sample taken for sequencing was PBMCs. These receptors were collected from a middle-aged man in good health and CMV-seropositive. Each CDR3 is given with its conserved first and last residue. A D gene is named only where the DNA matches it firmly. Clone size, where shown, is once, few, many, or a class for clones that have expanded.

>TRBV11-1|TRBJ2-5|NA|TRBD2
TGTGCCAGCAGCTCCTGGGCTAGCGGGTTGTCAGAGACCCAGTACTTC
CASSSWASGLSETQYF
>TRBV5-4|TRBJ1-1|NA|NA
TGTGCCAGCAGGTCAAACGGGGGCACTGAAGCTTTCTTT
CASRSNGGTEAFF
>TRBV19|TRBJ1-5|NA|NA
TGTGCCAGTAGTATTAATAACGAGAGCAATCAGCCCCAGCATTTT
CASSINNESNQPQHF
>TRBV19|TRBJ1-2|NA|TRBD1
TGTGCCAGTAGTTCAAGACAGGGGGCATCCCTCCATGGCTACACCTTC
CASSSRQGASLHGYTF
>TRBV5-4|TRBJ1-2|NA|NA
TGTGCCAGCAGCTTCGACAGCGTAAACTATGGCTACACCTTC
CASSFDSVNYGYTF
>TRBV4-1|TRBJ2-2|NA|TRBD2
TGCGCCAGCAGCCAAGATCAGGCTAGCGGGAGGACCGGGGAGCTGTTTTTT
CASSQDQASGRTGELFF
>TRBV15|TRBJ2-3|NA|NA
TGTGCCACCAGCAGAGATATTGTGCGGGGAACTAGCACAGATACGCAGTATTTT
CATSRDIVRGTSTDTQYF
>TRBV6-5|TRBJ2-7|NA|NA
TGTGCCAGCAGTTACTCGACAGGCGGGCCCTACGAGCAGTACTTC
CASSYSTGGPYEQYF
>TRBV6-5|TRBJ1-2|NA|NA
TGTGCCAGCAGTTACTCGAGGGCTTTTGGCTACACCTTC
CASSYSRAFGYTF
>TRBV5-1|TRBJ1-1|few|TRBD1
TGCGCCAGCAGCTTGGGACAGGGGATGAACACTGAAGCTTTCTTT
CASSLGQGMNTEAFF
>TRBV28|TRBJ2-1|once|NA
TGTGCCAGCAGTCCGGATGCGGGGTACTCAAATGAGCAGTTCTTC
CASSPDAGYSNEQFF
>TRBV7-2|TRBJ2-3|few|NA
TGTGCCAGCAGCTTAGATTCGGGGGAAACGCAGTATTTT
CASSLDSGETQYF
>TRBV10-3|TRBJ2-6|NA|NA
TGTGCCATCAGTGGATCAAAGAGTGGGGCCAACGTCCTGACTTTC
CAISGSKSGANVLTF
>TRBV2|TRBJ2-2|NA|NA
TGTGCCAGCACCTACATAATCGGGGGAATATCGAACACCGGGGAGCTGTTTTTT
CASTYIIGGISNTGELFF
>TRBV7-3|TRBJ2-7|few|TRBD2
TGTGCCAGCAGCTCTAGCGGGAGGCCTTCCTACGAGCAGTACTTC
CASSSSGRPSYEQYF
>TRBV2|TRBJ2-3|NA|TRBD2
TGTGCCAGCCGAGCGGGACTCAGCACAGATACGCAGTATTTT
CASRAGLSTDTQYF
>TRBV5-6|TRBJ1-5|few|TRBD1
TGTGCCAGCAGCTCAAAGGGACAGGGGTTATCTAGCAATCAGCCCCAGCATTTT
CASSSKGQGLSSNQPQHF
>TRBV27|TRBJ2-1|NA|TRBD2
TGTGCCAGCAGTCCCCGGACTAGCGGGACATACAATGAGCAGTTCTTC
CASSPRTSGTYNEQFF
>TRBV5-1|TRBJ2-1|NA|TRBD1
TGCGCCAGCGGGGCCCGTACAGGGGGCGTTGAGCAGTTCTTC
CASGARTGGVEQFF
>TRBV27|TRBJ2-7|few|TRBD2
TGTGCCAGCAGTTTATACGGGCTAGCGGGAGATTCCTACGAGCAGTACTTC
CASSLYGLAGDSYEQYF
>TRBV2|TRBJ1-1|NA|TRBD1
TGTGCCAGCAGTGAAGCGCATGGGCAGGGGGCGGAAGCTTTCTTT
CASSEAHGQGAEAFF
>TRBV2|TRBJ2-1|NA|TRBD2
TGTGCCAGCAGCCGAGGGGCAGCGGGAGGAAACAATGAGCAGTTCTTC
CASSRGAAGGNNEQFF
>TRBV2|TRBJ2-1|NA|TRBD2
TGTGCCAGTCTGCGGGAGGGCGGTAATGAGCAGTTCTTC
CASLREGGNEQFF
>TRBV7-2|TRBJ2-7|NA|NA
TGTGCCAGCAGCTTAGTACAGACTACCTCCTACGAGCAGTACTTC
CASSLVQTTSYEQYF
>TRBV19|TRBJ1-1|NA|NA
TGTGCCAGTAGTATAGAAATACAGAAAACTGAAGCTTTCTTT
CASSIEIQKTEAFF
>TRBV7-3|TRBJ2-2|NA|NA
TGTGCCAGCAGCTTAAGGCAGGGGAGCACCGGGGAGCTGTTTTTT
CASSLRQGSTGELFF
>TRBV13|TRBJ1-1|NA|TRBD1
TGTGCCAGCAGCTTAGAAGGACAGGGGGAAACTGAAGCTTTCTTT
CASSLEGQGETEAFF